This T cell receptor (beta chain) was documented in a study of T cell changes during pregnancy in multiple sclerosis. Profiled with immunoSEQ multiplex PCR; TCRdb holds only in-frame clones, not every one. The sample lists tens of thousands of clones, 91% occurring once. The CDR3 has 14 residues. Germline CDR1 MNHEY, CDR2 SVGAGI. The J segment lost 4 bases and the V segment lost 5 bases, leaving 4 bases of the junction unmatched. The source material was CD4+ T cells from peripheral blood mononuclear cells, sampled in the third trimester of pregnancy. This TCR was recovered from a female donor in good health, enrolled as a control in a pregnancy study. The gene calls are TRBV6-5 and TRBJ1-3, with TRBD1 matching over 8 bases. The DNA of the CDR3 is TGTGCCAGCAGTAGGACAGGGTCCGGAAACACCATATATTTT. This translates into CASSRTGSGNTIYF.